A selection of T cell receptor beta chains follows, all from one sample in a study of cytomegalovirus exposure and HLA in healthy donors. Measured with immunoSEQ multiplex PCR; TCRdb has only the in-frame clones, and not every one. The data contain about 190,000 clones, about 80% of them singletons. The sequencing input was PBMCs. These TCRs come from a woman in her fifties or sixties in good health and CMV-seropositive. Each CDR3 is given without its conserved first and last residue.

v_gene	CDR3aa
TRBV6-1	ASRQGLGGETQY
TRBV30	AWSVRSFGQGYTGELF
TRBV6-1	ASSEGVTSRGELF
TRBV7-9	ASSLGGHGYGYT
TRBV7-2	ASSFTGPGANVLT
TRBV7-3	ASSLGGAAF
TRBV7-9	ASSLVGTPNEKLF
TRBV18	ASSQLDSGSGNTIY
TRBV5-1	ASSLEVRGGKDTQY
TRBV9	ASSGYSAGVAS
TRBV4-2	ASSLGVEELSEQY
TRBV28	ASSLGQGLVAF
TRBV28	ASSSGTAVNTEAF
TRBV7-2	ASSEGGGDPYEQY
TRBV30	AWSVGEGPQH
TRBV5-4	ASSSGVAGGLTDTQY
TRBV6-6	ASREPGGSPLH
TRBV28	ASSLLGGGARSNEQF